The present entry profiles one T cell receptor beta chain with its context. Its cognate antigen is unknown. Data came from immunoSEQ multiplex PCR; TCRdb stores just in-frame clones and leaves some out. This table has roughly 140,000 clones, approximately 86% appearing once. The data belong to a study of T cell responses to AZD1222 COVID-19 vaccine. Study-level findings and limits: Donors skewed white British and female; clonal diversity was possibly underestimated. No day 14 peak samples; only post-peak repertoires were characterized.

This clonotype was obtained from an adult in good health. The sample was peripheral blood, taken on day 0 of AZD1222 vaccination.

The CDR3 nucleotides read TGCGCCAGCAGTACGGGACTAGCGGGAGGAAATATGGTTACAGATACGCAGTATTTT. Encoded protein: CASSTGLAGGNMVTDTQYF. V gene TRBV5-1 combines with J gene TRBJ2-3; TRBD2 matches 15 bases. With 5 bases clipped from V and 3 bases from J, the junction kept 13 bases outside the gene matches. In germline, CDR1 is SGHRS, CDR2 YFSETQ. CDR3 size: 19 residues.